This T cell receptor (beta chain) was identified in a study of blood T cell repertoires in COVID-19. Background on the study: Italy, Spain and the United States were the sources of the convalescent and acute COVID-19 samples. From T cells, B-cell-depleted T cells, or PBMCs came the material, which was cDNA or gDNA.

How the authors handled the data: Quantification of nucleated cells was approximated via reference gene primer amplification. Some clones are missing from TCRdb's copy, which holds only in-frame ones; the method was immunoSEQ multiplex PCR. V and J calls and clone size are as listed in that table; D and trimming were resolved from the DNA. The sample contains approximately 250,000 clones, 70% to 90% of which appear only once. Followed longitudinally, the Seattle patients had been enrolled during active infection. Germline V gives CDR1 LGHDT, CDR2 YNNKEL (reference sequence). The CDR3 consists of 15 residues. V lost 5 bases, J lost 10 bases, and 13 bases stayed unmatched.

The specimen sequenced was peripheral blood. This TCR derives from a man over 45 with COVID-19, enrolled during active disease. The V call is TRBV3-1 (or the pseudogene TRBV3-2), the J call TRBJ1-4, with 7 bases matching TRBD1. The CDR3 nucleotides read TGTGCCAGCAGCACCCGACAGGGCCGTGGCGGAAAACTGTTTTTT. This translates into CASSTRQGRGGKLFF.